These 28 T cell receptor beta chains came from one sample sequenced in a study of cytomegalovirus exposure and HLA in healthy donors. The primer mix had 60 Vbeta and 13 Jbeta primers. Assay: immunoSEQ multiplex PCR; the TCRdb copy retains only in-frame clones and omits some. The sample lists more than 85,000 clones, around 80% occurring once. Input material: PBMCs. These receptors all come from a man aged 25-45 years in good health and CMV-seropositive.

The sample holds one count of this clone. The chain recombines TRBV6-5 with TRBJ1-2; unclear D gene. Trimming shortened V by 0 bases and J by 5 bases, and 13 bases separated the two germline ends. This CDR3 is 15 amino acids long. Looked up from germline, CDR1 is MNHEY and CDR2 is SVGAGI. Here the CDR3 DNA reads TGTGCCAGCAGTTACTCCACCTCCCCCGGGTATGGCTACACCTTC. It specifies CASSYSTSPGYGYTF.

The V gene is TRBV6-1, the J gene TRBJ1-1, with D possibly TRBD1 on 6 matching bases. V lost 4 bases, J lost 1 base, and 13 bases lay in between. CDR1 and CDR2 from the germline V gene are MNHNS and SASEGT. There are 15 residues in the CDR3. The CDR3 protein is CASSGRGGTNTEAFF. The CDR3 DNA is TGTGCCAGCAGTGGGAGAGGGGGAACGAACACTGAAGCTTTCTTT.

CDR3 sequence reads: CASSEGLAGGLSEQYF. The CDR3 nucleotides read TGCGCCAGCAGCGAGGGACTAGCGGGGGGGCTTAGCGAGCAGTACTTC. The rearrangement links TRBV5-1 to TRBJ2-7; the match to TRBD2 covers 16 bases. The CDR3 spans 16 residues. Germline V gene sequence: CDR1 SGHRS, CDR2 YFSETQ. Losses at the gene ends were 4 bases for V and 6 bases for J; bases not matched to a gene: 7.

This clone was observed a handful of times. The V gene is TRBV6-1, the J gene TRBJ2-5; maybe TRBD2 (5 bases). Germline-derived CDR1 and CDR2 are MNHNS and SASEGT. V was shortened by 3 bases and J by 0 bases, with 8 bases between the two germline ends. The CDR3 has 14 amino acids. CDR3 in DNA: TGTGCCAGCAGTGACCGGGATTACCAAGAGACCCAGTACTTC. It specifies CASSDRDYQETQYF.

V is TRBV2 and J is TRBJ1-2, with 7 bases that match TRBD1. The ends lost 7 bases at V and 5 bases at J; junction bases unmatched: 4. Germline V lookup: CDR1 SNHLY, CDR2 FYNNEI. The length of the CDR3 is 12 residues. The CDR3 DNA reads TGTGCCAGCACGGAGGGGGCGTATGGCTACACCTTC. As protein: CASTEGAYGYTF.

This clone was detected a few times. The CDR3 loop is CASSSISGEDNEQFF. CDR3 bases: TGTGCCAGTAGTTCCATCAGCGGGGAGGACAATGAGCAGTTCTTC. The V and J genes are TRBV19 and TRBJ2-1; 7 nucleotides match TRBD2. Germline CDR1 LNHDA, CDR2 SQIVND (reference sequence). Trimming took 5 bases from V and 5 from J; bases not matched to a gene: 9. This CDR3 is 15 amino acids long.

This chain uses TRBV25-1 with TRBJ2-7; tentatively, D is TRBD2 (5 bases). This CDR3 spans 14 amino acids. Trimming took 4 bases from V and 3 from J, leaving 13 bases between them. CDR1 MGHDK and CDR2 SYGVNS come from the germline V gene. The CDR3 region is CASSAGEIIYEQYF. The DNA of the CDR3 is TGTGCCAGCAGTGCCGGGGAGATTATCTACGAGCAGTACTTC.

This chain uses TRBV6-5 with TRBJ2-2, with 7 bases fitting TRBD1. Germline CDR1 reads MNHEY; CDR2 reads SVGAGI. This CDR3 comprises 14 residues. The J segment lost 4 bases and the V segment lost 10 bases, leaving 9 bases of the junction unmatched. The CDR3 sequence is CATQQGRATGELFF. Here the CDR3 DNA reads TGTGCCACTCAACAGGGGCGGGCCACCGGGGAGCTGTTTTTT.

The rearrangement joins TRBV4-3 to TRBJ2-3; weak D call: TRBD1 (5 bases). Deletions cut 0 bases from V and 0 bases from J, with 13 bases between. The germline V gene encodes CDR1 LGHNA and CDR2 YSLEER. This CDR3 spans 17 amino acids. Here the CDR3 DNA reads TGCGCCAGCAGCCAAGATTTCAAGGGGCATAGCACAGATACGCAGTATTTT. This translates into CASSQDFKGHSTDTQYF.

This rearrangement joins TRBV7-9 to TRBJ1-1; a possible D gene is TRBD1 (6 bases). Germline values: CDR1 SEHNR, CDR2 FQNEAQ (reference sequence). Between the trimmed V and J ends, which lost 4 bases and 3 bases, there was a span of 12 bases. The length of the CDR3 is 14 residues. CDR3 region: CASSSEDSYTEAFF. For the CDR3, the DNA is TGTGCCAGCAGCTCGGAGGACAGCTACACTGAAGCTTTCTTT.

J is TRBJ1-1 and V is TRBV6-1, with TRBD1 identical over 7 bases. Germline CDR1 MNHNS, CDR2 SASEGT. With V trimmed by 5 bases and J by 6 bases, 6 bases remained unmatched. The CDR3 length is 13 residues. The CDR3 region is CASSPQGVAEAFF. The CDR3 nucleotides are TGTGCCAGCAGTCCCCAGGGGGTCGCTGAAGCTTTCTTT.

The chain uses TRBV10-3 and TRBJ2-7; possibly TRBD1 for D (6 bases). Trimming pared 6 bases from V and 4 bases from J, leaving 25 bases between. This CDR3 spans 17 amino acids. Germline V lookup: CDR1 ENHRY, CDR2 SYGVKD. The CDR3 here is CAIRGEKGGILLYEQYF. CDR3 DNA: TGTGCCATCAGGGGGGAAAAAGGGGGAATCCTTCTATACGAGCAGTACTTC.

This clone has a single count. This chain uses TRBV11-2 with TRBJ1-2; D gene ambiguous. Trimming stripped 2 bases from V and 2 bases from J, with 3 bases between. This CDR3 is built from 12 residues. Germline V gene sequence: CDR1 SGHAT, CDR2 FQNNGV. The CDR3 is CASSLSNYGYTF. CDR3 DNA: TGTGCCAGCAGCTTATCGAACTATGGCTACACCTTC.

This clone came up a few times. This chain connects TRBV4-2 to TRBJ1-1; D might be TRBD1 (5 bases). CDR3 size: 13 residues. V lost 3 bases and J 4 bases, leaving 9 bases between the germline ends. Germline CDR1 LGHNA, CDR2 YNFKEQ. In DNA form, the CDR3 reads TGTGCCAGCAGCCAGACCACAGGCACTGAAGCTTTCTTT. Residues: CASSQTTGTEAFF.

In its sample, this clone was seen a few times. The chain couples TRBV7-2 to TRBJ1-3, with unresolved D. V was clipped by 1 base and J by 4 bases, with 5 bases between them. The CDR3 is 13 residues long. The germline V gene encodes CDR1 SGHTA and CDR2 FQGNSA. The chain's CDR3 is CASSLGQGNTIYF. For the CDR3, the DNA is TGTGCCAGCAGCTTAGGGCAGGGAAACACCATATATTTT.

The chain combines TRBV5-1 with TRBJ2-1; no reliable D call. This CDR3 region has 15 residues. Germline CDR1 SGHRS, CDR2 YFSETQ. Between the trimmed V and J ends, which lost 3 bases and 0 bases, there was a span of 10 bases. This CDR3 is CASSYSPTSYNEQFF. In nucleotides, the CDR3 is TGCGCCAGCAGCTATTCGCCTACCTCCTACAATGAGCAGTTCTTC. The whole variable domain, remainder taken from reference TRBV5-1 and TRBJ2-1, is KAGVTQTPRYLIKTRGQQVTLSCSPISGHRSVSWYQQTPGQGLQFLFEYFSETQRNKGNFPGRFSGRQFSNSRSEMNVSTLELGDSALYLCASSYSPTSYNEQFFGPGTRLTVL.

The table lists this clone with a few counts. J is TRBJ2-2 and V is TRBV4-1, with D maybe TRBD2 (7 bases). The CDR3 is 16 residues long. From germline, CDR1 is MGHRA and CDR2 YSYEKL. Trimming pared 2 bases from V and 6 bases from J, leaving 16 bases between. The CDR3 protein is CASSQKVGEGAGELFF. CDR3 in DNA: TGCGCCAGCAGCCAAAAGGTTGGGGAGGGGGCCGGGGAGCTGTTTTTT.

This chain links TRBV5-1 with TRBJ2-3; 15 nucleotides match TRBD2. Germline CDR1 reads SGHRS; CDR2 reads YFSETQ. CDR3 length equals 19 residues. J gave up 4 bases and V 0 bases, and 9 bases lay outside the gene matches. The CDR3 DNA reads TGCGCCAGCAGCTTGGAGGCACCGGGACTAGCGGGGGGTCCAGATACGCAGTATTTT. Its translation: CASSLEAPGLAGGPDTQYF.

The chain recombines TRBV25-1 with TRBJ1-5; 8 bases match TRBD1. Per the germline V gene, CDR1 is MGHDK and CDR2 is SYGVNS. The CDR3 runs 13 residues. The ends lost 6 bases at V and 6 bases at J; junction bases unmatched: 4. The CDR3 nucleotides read TGTGCCAGCAGCCAGGGGGCCGGTCAGCCCCAGCATTTT. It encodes CASSQGAGQPQHF.

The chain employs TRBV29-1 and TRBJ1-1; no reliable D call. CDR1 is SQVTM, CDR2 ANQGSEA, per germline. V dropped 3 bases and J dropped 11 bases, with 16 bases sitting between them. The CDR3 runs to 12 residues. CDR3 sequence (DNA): TGCAGCGTTGAGAGGGCGTTGACGGACGCTTTCTTT. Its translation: CSVERALTDAFF.

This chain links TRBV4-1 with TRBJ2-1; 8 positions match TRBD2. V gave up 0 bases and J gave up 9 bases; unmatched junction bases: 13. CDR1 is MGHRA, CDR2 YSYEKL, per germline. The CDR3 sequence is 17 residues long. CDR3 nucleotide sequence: TGCGCCAGCAGCCAAGATTCGGGGGGGCCACCAATCCGTGAGCAGTTCTTC. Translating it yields CASSQDSGGPPIREQFF.

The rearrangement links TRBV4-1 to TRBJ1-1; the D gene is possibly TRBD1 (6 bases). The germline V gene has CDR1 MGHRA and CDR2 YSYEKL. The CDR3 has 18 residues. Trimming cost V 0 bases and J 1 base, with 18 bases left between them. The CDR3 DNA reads TGCGCCAGCAGCCAAGATCTCGAAGACAGGTTCTCGAACACTGAAGCTTTCTTT. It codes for CASSQDLEDRFSNTEAFF.

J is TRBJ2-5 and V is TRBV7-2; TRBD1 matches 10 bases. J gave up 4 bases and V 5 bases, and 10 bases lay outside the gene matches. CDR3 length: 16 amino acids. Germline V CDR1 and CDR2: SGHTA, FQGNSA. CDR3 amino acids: CASSPRPTGGGETQYF. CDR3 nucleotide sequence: TGTGCCAGCAGCCCGAGACCGACAGGGGGCGGAGAGACCCAGTACTTC.

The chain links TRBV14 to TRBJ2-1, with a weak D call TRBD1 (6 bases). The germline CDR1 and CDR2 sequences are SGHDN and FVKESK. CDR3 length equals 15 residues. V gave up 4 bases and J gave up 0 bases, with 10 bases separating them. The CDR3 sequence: CASSPTGFSYNEQFF. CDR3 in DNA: TGTGCCAGCAGCCCGACAGGATTCTCCTACAATGAGCAGTTCTTC.

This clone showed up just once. DNA of the CDR3: TGTGCCAGCAGCTTAGGTCAGGGGGCAATTAACATTCAGTACTTC. Protein sequence: CASSLGQGAINIQYF. This rearrangement joins TRBV13 to TRBJ2-4, with 8 bases lining up with TRBD1. In germline, CDR1 is PRHDT, CDR2 FYEKMQ (reference sequence). V lost 0 bases, J lost 7 bases, and 5 bases stayed unmatched. This CDR3 contains 15 residues.

CDR3 bases: TGTGCCTGGAGGGGGTTCGGGGGGCGGGATGAGCAGTTCTTC. Translation: CAWRGFGGRDEQFF. V is TRBV30 and J is TRBJ2-1; weak D call: TRBD2 (7 bases). The CDR3 is made up of 14 amino acids. Trimming pared 3 bases from V and 8 bases from J, leaving 17 bases between. The germline V gene has CDR1 GTSNPN and CDR2 SVGIG (reference sequence).

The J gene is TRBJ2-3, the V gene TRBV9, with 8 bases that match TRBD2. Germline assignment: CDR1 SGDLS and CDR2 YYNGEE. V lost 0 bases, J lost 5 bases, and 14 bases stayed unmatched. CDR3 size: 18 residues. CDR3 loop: CASSVALLRGGREDTQYF. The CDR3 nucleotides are TGTGCCAGCAGCGTAGCTCTTCTTCGGGGGGGCCGAGAAGATACGCAGTATTTT. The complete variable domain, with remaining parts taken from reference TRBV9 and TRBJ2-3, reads DSGVTQTPKHLITATGQRVTLRCSPRSGDLSVYWYQQSLDQGLQFLIQYYNGEERAKGNILERFSAQQFPDLHSELNLSSLELGDSALYFCASSVALLRGGREDTQYFGPGTRLTVL.

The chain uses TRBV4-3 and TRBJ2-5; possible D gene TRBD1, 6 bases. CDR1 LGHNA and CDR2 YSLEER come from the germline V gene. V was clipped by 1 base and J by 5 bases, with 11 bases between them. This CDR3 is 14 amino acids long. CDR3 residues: CASSQVTGLETQYF. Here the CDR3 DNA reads TGCGCCAGCAGCCAAGTCACAGGGTTGGAGACCCAGTACTTC.